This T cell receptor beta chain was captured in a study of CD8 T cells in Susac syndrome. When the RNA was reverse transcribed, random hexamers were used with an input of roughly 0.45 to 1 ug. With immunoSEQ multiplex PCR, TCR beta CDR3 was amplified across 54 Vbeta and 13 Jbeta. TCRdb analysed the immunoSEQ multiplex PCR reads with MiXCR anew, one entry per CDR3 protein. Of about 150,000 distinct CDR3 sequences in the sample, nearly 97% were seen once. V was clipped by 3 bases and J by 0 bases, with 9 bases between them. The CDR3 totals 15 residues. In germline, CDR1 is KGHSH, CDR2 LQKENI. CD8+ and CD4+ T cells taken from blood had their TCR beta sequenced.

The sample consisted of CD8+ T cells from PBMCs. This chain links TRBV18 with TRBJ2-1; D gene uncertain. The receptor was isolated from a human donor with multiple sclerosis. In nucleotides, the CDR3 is TGTGCCAGCTCACCTGGGTCGGACTCCTACAATGAGCAGTTCTTC. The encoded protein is CASSPGSDSYNEQFF.